These 22 T cell receptor beta chains were all obtained from the same sample, sequenced in a study of control samples from healthy donors and cancer patients. Assay used: immunoSEQ multiplex PCR; TCRdb lists only in-frame clones, some missing. Of roughly 150,000 clones listed, 85% to 90% are singletons. The sequencing sample was made of blood. The receptor source for this set is a young man in good health.

The rearrangement uses TRBV19 and TRBJ1-5; D is ambiguous. V lost 3 bases to trimming and J lost 0 bases, with 9 bases between them. CDR1 LNHDA and CDR2 SQIVND come from the germline V gene (reference sequence). The CDR3 covers 15 residues. CDR3 bases: TGTGCCAGTAGTATCGTCAGCAATAGCAATCAGCCCCAGCATTTT. This codes for CASSIVSNSNQPQHF. The full variable domain, with the rest looked up from reference TRBV19 and TRBJ1-5, is DGGITQSPKYLFRKEGQNVTLSCEQNLNHDAMYWYRQDPGQGLRLIYYSQIVNDFQKGDIAEGYSVSREKKESFPLTVTSAQKNPTAFYLCASSIVSNSNQPQHFGDGTRLSIL.

The rearrangement links TRBV4-3 to TRBJ1-6; 7 bases are shared with TRBD1. V shed 6 bases and J 13 bases; nucleotides not matched to a gene: 15. Germline loops: CDR1 LGHNA, CDR2 YSLEER. The CDR3 extends over 15 amino acids. CDR3 loop: CASSPGQGGAYPLHF. In nucleotides, the CDR3 is TGCGCCAGCAGTCCCGGGCAGGGGGGAGCTTACCCCCTCCACTTT.

There are a few counts of this clone. J is TRBJ2-2 and V is TRBV11-3; D unclear. From germline, CDR1 is SGHNT and CDR2 YENEEA. Trimming left V 2 bases short and J 5 bases short, with 12 bases between. This CDR3 comprises 15 residues. DNA for the CDR3: TGTGCCAGCAGCTTAAATCTATATGGAACCGGGGAGCTGTTTTTT. Translating gives CASSLNLYGTGELFF.

The chain is built from TRBV15 and TRBJ2-1; 9 nucleotides match TRBD2. Germline CDR1 LNHNV, CDR2 YYDKDF (reference sequence). The CDR3 has 16 amino acids. The ends lost 1 base at V and 6 bases at J; junction bases unmatched: 7. The CDR3 coding sequence is TGTGCCACCAGCAGAGGGGTGAGCGGGGGGTCCAATGAGCAGTTCTTC. Its protein is CATSRGVSGGSNEQFF.

V gene TRBV29-1 combines with J gene TRBJ1-2; 7 positions agree with TRBD1. Germline V gene data show CDR1 as SQVTM and CDR2 as ANQGSEA. The CDR3 loop spans 13 amino acids. V trimming: 4 bases; J trimming: 4 bases; junction bases outside the gene matches: 6. The CDR3 protein is CSVAGTEVYGYTF. The CDR3 bases are TGCAGCGTTGCCGGGACAGAAGTCTATGGCTACACCTTC.

The CDR3 coding sequence is TGTGCCAGCTCACCGGGGGTTCCGTTGGGTAACTATAATTCACCCCTCCACTTT. As protein: CASSPGVPLGNYNSPLHF. The chain employs TRBV18 and TRBJ1-6; D perhaps matches TRBD1 (5 bases). Germline V gives CDR1 KGHSH, CDR2 LQKENI. CDR3 length: 18 amino acids. V was pared by 3 bases and J by 3 bases, with 18 bases between.

The genes are TRBV28 and TRBJ2-7, with TRBD1 matching 7 bases. The CDR3 totals 14 residues. Trimming removed 5 bases from V and 3 bases from J; junction bases left unmatched: 7. In germline, CDR1 is MDHEN, CDR2 SYDVKM. The CDR3 region has the DNA TGTGCCAGCAGTCCTCCGGACAGGTTCTACGAGCAGTACTTC. It translates to CASSPPDRFYEQYF.

With respect to this clone: This sample also contains other DNA sequences that code for the same CDR3. This sequence joins TRBV5-1 and TRBJ2-1; D is unresolved. Per the germline V gene, CDR1 is SGHRS and CDR2 is YFSETQ. The CDR3 has 12 amino acids. V dropped 0 bases and J dropped 5 bases, with 3 bases sitting between them. The CDR3 DNA is TGCGCCAGCAGCTTGGTTGACAATGAGCAGTTCTTC. This sequence encodes CASSLVDNEQFF.

This rearrangement joins TRBV5-8 to TRBJ1-5; 9 bases are a match to TRBD1. The V gene end was trimmed by 4 bases and the J gene end by 0 bases; junction bases not matched to a gene: 8. CDR1 and CDR2 (germline): SGHTS, YDEGEE. This CDR3 region has 17 residues. CDR3 bases: TGTGCCAGCAGCGCCGGGACAGGGAGATATAGCAATCAGCCCCAGCATTTT. It codes for CASSAGTGRYSNQPQHF.

The CDR3 loop is CASSSPRNEQFF. The CDR3 DNA reads TGTGCCAGCAGCTCGCCCCGGAATGAGCAGTTCTTC. The chain employs TRBV7-8 and TRBJ2-1, with unresolved D. This CDR3 comprises 12 residues. Germline V gene lookup returns CDR1 SGHVS and CDR2 FQNEAQ. Trimming stripped 4 bases from V and 7 bases from J, with 8 bases between.

The CDR3 DNA reads TGTGCCAGCAGTGACCGGGACAGGGGTCCCTACGAGCAGTACTTC. Translation: CASSDRDRGPYEQYF. This chain connects TRBV2 to TRBJ2-7, with 10 nucleotides matching TRBD1. There are 15 residues in the CDR3. The germline CDR1 and CDR2 sequences are SNHLY and FYNNEI. The J segment lost 2 bases and the V segment lost 3 bases, leaving 4 bases of the junction unmatched.

This chain joins TRBV7-3 and TRBJ2-3; D ambiguous. Trimming cost V 1 base and J 2 bases, with 10 bases left between them. This CDR3 region has 15 residues. The germline V gene has CDR1 SGHTA and CDR2 FQGTGA. The CDR3 sequence is CASSLMPSSTDTQYF. In DNA form, the CDR3 reads TGTGCCAGCAGCTTAATGCCCAGCTCCACAGATACGCAGTATTTT.

The chain uses TRBV6-6 and TRBJ1-2, with D unresolved. V was trimmed by 4 bases and J by 8 bases, leaving 23 bases between them. CDR3 length: 16 amino acids. Germline loops: CDR1 MNHNY, CDR2 SVGAGI (reference sequence). Here the CDR3 reads CASSSEREPDPMGYTF. CDR3 DNA: TGTGCCAGCAGTTCAGAACGGGAACCAGATCCTATGGGCTACACCTTC.

The chain uses TRBV7-9 and TRBJ1-4; the D is unclear. V was clipped by 5 bases and J by 8 bases, with 15 bases between them. Germline V CDR1 and CDR2: SEHNR, FQNEAQ (reference sequence). The CDR3 runs to 14 residues. The DNA for the CDR3 is TGTGCCAGCAGCCCAGACACCCAGGAGGAAAAACTGTTTTTT. It translates to CASSPDTQEEKLFF.

The chain recombines TRBV5-1 with TRBJ2-7; 8 nucleotides line up with TRBD1. This CDR3 spans 13 amino acids. Per the germline V gene, CDR1 is SGHRS and CDR2 is YFSETQ. The V and J ends lost 7 bases and 4 bases, in that order; junction bases with no gene match: 7. The CDR3 DNA sequence: TGCGCCAGCTCCGACGGACAGGGATACGAGCAGTACTTC. Encoded protein: CASSDGQGYEQYF.

V gene TRBV5-5 combines with J gene TRBJ1-1, with D hard to call. This CDR3 is built from 14 residues. Trimming removed 6 bases from V and 1 base from J, with 13 bases in between. Germline V gene lookup returns CDR1 SGHKS and CDR2 YYEKEE (reference sequence). CDR3: CASTTNGGNTEAFF. For the CDR3, the DNA is TGTGCCAGCACCACGAACGGAGGGAACACTGAAGCTTTCTTT.

The rearrangement links TRBV7-6 to TRBJ2-1; D possibly corresponds to TRBD2 (6 bases). The CDR3 extends over 16 amino acids. In germline, CDR1 is SGHVS, CDR2 FNYEAQ. The V and J ends lost 5 bases and 4 bases respectively, with 18 bases between them. CDR3 in DNA: TGTGCCAGCAGCCTAGGGCGGGGCCATCCATACAATGAGCAGTTCTTC. Its protein product is CASSLGRGHPYNEQFF.

This clone was seen at least ten times. CDR3 bases: TGTGCCAGCGATGGGACTACAGGGTTGGAAGAGCAGTACTTC. Its translation: CASDGTTGLEEQYF. J is TRBJ2-7 and V is TRBV6-5; D might be TRBD2 (7 bases). Trimming shortened V by 8 bases and J by 7 bases, and 21 bases separated the two germline ends. CDR3 length: 14 residues. Germline V CDR1 and CDR2: MNHEY, SVGAGI.

The chain employs TRBV6-5 and TRBJ1-2; D is unclear. V dropped 6 bases and J dropped 8 bases, with 10 bases sitting between them. The CDR3 is made up of 11 amino acids. Germline-derived CDR1 and CDR2 are MNHEY and SVGAGI. Here the CDR3 DNA reads TGTGCCAGCAGGGCGAACGGGGGCTACACCTTC. This codes for CASRANGGYTF.

V is TRBV3-1 (or the pseudogene TRBV3-2) and J is TRBJ1-3, with D perhaps matching TRBD1 (5 bases). V lost 8 bases, J lost 9 bases, and 20 bases lay in between. The length of the CDR3 is 14 residues. Germline V gene lookup returns CDR1 LGHDT and CDR2 YNNKEL (reference sequence). For the CDR3, the DNA is TGTGCCAGCTCCCAAGGGGCCACGGGCGGCACCATATATTTT. It codes for CASSQGATGGTIYF.

This chain uses TRBV4-2 with TRBJ2-1, with TRBD2 as a possible D gene (7 bases). This CDR3 is built from 19 residues. Germline V gene data show CDR1 as LGHNA and CDR2 as YNFKEQ. V lost 0 bases, J lost 3 bases, and 21 bases lay in between. The CDR3, as DNA: TGTGCCAGCAGCCAAGATTCGGGGTCGGGCGGGGGCCGCTACAATGAGCAGTTCTTC. It translates to CASSQDSGSGGGRYNEQFF.

The chain carries TRBV5-1 and TRBJ2-5; the D call may be TRBD1 or TRBD2 (5 bases each). In germline, CDR1 is SGHRS, CDR2 YFSETQ. Trimming shortened V by 1 base and J by 5 bases, and 15 bases separated the two germline ends. The CDR3 covers 15 residues. CDR3 sequence: CASSLQGGTSETQYF. The CDR3 DNA reads TGCGCCAGCAGCTTGCAGGGTGGGACGTCTGAGACCCAGTACTTC.